This T cell receptor (beta chain) was observed in a study of beta chain features in type 1 diabetes. Study-level results: Type 1 diabetes patients showed a moderate but significant shortening of TCRB CDR3s in all four CD4+ subsets.

The authors reverse transcribed all of the isolated RNA, so sequencing captured expressed TCRB transcripts. Libraries were prepared by immunoSEQ multiplex PCR; TCRdb keeps only in-frame clonotypes and omits some of them. The sample gives around 710,000 clones, around 12% of which show up once; more than 0.095% is in the top ten. This clone was detected a few times. Its specificity is not known. The CDR3 extends over 14 amino acids. Germline-derived CDR1 and CDR2 are SGHTA and FQGNSA. Trimming cost V 2 bases and J 4 bases, with 9 bases left between them. Sequenced: naive CD4+ T cells from blood. The sequence derives from a man between 25 and 39 years old with type 1 diabetes. The gene calls are TRBV7-2 and TRBJ1-3; D unclear. For the CDR3, the DNA is TGTGCCAGCAGCTTACATGGGAGCGGAAACACCATATATTTT. Its protein is CASSLHGSGNTIYF.